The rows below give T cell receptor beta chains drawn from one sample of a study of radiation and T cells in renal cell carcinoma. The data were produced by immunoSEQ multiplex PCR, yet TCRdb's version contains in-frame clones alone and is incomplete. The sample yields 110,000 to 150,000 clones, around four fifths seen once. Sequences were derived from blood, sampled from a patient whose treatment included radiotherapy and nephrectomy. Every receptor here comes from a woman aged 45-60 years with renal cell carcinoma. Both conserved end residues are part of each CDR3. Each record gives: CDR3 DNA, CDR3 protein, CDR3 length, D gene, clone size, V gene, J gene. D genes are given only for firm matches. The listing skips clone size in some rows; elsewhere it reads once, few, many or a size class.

TGTGCCATCAGTGAGACTAGCGGGAGGGATGAGCAGTACTTC,CAISETSGRDEQYF,14,TRBD2,few,TRBV10-3,TRBJ2-7
TGTGCCAGCAGCCCACCGCCTACGGGGGGGGCCTACGAGCAGTACTTC,CASSPPPTGGAYEQYF,16,TRBD2,.,TRBV9,TRBJ2-7
TGTGCCAGCAGTCCGATAGGGACTAGCGGGGGGGCTTACAATGAGCAGTTCTTC,CASSPIGTSGGAYNEQFF,18,TRBD2,.,TRBV27,TRBJ2-1
TGTGCCATCAGAGAGGGGGACTCGGGACTAGTCTACAATGAGCAGTTCTTC,CAIREGDSGLVYNEQFF,17,TRBD2,.,TRBV10-3,TRBJ2-1
TGTGCCACCAGCAGAGGTTCGTGGCCCCAGCATTTT,CATSRGSWPQHF,12,.,.,TRBV15,TRBJ1-5
TGCGCCACCTCGACAGCAACTAATGAAAAACTGTTTTTT,CATSTATNEKLFF,13,.,.,TRBV10-1,TRBJ1-4
TGTGCCAGCAGCGTAGTCGGGGGACAGGGGGCCGGCTACACCTTC,CASSVVGGQGAGYTF,15,TRBD1,.,TRBV9,TRBJ1-2
TGTGCCTGGAGTATGCTCGATGGGGCCAACGTCCTGACTTTC,CAWSMLDGANVLTF,14,.,.,TRBV30,TRBJ2-6
TGTGCCGGAACCCGGACACCCATCAACACCATATATTTT,CAGTRTPINTIYF,13,.,.,TRBV6-5,TRBJ1-3
TGTGCCAGCAGTGGGACCTTCTACGAGCAGTACTTC,CASSGTFYEQYF,12,.,.,TRBV28,TRBJ2-7